This passage covers 13 T cell receptor beta chains from one sample sequenced in a study of blood T cell repertoires in COVID-19. The repertoire was sequenced with immunoSEQ multiplex PCR; TCRdb's copy has only in-frame clones and lacks some. The data show around 94,000 clones, roughly four fifths seen once. What was sequenced was peripheral blood. Source of these receptors: a man between 60 and 70 years old with acute or convalescent COVID-19.

This chain connects TRBV3-1 (or the pseudogene TRBV3-2) to TRBJ2-3, with D maybe TRBD1 (6 bases). The CDR3 loop spans 14 amino acids. Trimming removed 5 bases at V and 6 bases at J, with 15 bases between. The V gene's germline CDR1 is LGHDT and CDR2 YNNKEL (reference sequence). CDR3 coding DNA: TGTGCCAGCAGCTACAGGGCCCCGGGGGATACGCAGTATTTT. Its translation is CASSYRAPGDTQYF.

The J gene is TRBJ1-2, the V gene TRBV19; 7 positions match TRBD1. V lost 5 bases and J lost 4; bases outside the gene matches: 13. The germline CDR1 and CDR2 sequences are LNHDA and SQIVND (reference sequence). The CDR3 length is 16 residues. This chain's CDR3 is CASSRGIYRGFYGYTF. The CDR3 nucleotides read TGTGCCAGTAGTCGGGGAATATACAGGGGCTTCTATGGCTACACCTTC. Full variable domain (rest looked up from reference TRBV19 and TRBJ1-2): DGGITQSPKYLFRKEGQNVTLSCEQNLNHDAMYWYRQDPGQGLRLIYYSQIVNDFQKGDIAEGYSVSREKKESFPLTVTSAQKNPTAFYLCASSRGIYRGFYGYTFGSGTRLTVV.

The chain couples TRBV7-8 to TRBJ2-1, with a tentative D call TRBD1 (5 bases). The V and J ends lost 4 bases and 10 bases respectively, with 11 bases between them. The CDR3 extends over 12 amino acids. CDR1 is SGHVS and CDR2 is FQNEAQ in the germline V gene. CDR3 loop: CASSSLGQEQFF. Written as DNA, the CDR3 is TGTGCCAGCAGCTCCCTCGGACAAGAGCAGTTCTTC.

The CDR3 DNA reads TGTGCCAGTAGTTCTAGGGGAGGGAAGAACACTGAAGCTTTCTTT. Amino acids: CASSSRGGKNTEAFF. V gene TRBV19 combines with J gene TRBJ1-1, with D possibly matching TRBD1 (5 bases). Per germline, CDR1 LNHDA and CDR2 SQIVND (reference sequence). Trimming removed 5 bases from V and 1 base from J, with 14 bases in between. This CDR3 contains 15 residues.

The rearrangement uses TRBV5-1 and TRBJ1-1, with a weak D call TRBD1 (5 bases). The germline V and J ends were trimmed by 1 base and 1 base, with 17 bases remaining between them. The CDR3 consists of 17 residues. In germline, CDR1 is SGHRS, CDR2 YFSETQ. The CDR3 loop reads CASSLNAPGYGNTEAFF. As DNA, the CDR3 is TGCGCCAGCAGCTTGAACGCCCCAGGGTACGGGAACACTGAAGCTTTCTTT. The variable domain in full, completed from reference TRBV5-1 and TRBJ1-1, reads KAGVTQTPRYLIKTRGQQVTLSCSPISGHRSVSWYQQTPGQGLQFLFEYFSETQRNKGNFPGRFSGRQFSNSRSEMNVSTLELGDSALYLCASSLNAPGYGNTEAFFGQGTRLTVV.

This chain connects TRBV19 to TRBJ1-2; 11 bases map to TRBD1. The CDR3 has 14 amino acids. The ends lost 4 bases at V and 6 bases at J; junction bases unmatched: 4. The germline V gene has CDR1 LNHDA and CDR2 SQIVND (reference sequence). The CDR3 coding sequence is TGTGCCAGTAGTAATGGACAGGGGGCGAATGGCTACACCTTC. This codes for CASSNGQGANGYTF.

The chain links TRBV10-3 to TRBJ1-1; 7 nucleotides line up with TRBD1. The CDR3 extends over 13 amino acids. CDR1 ENHRY and CDR2 SYGVKD come from the germline V gene. Trimming cost V 6 bases and J 4 bases; bases outside gene matches: 5. Here the CDR3 DNA reads TGTGCCATCAGAGGAAGGGGGCCCACTGAAGCTTTCTTT. Translated: CAIRGRGPTEAFF.

V gene TRBV5-4 combines with J gene TRBJ2-7; 9 nucleotides line up with TRBD1. The germline gives CDR1 SGHNT, CDR2 YYREEE (reference sequence). The CDR3 is made up of 14 amino acids. The V segment lost 7 bases and the J segment 6 bases; nucleotides outside the gene matches: 11. CDR3 in DNA: TGTGCCAGCTCTTCCGGGACAGGGTTTCGCGAGCAGTACTTC. It yields the protein CASSSGTGFREQYF.

The rearrangement uses TRBV7-6 and TRBJ2-7, with D possibly being TRBD2 (7 bases). V lost 4 bases and J 7 bases, leaving 17 bases between the germline ends. This CDR3 comprises 14 residues. Per the germline V gene, CDR1 is SGHVS and CDR2 is FNYEAQ. The CDR3 coding sequence is TGTGCCAGCAGCTCCCTGGGGGGGGGCCGGGAGCAGTACTTC. It codes for CASSSLGGGREQYF.

The chain carries TRBV6-5 and TRBJ1-2; D might be TRBD1 (5 bases). This CDR3 spans 11 amino acids. Looked up from germline, CDR1 is MNHEY and CDR2 is SVGAGI. DNA for the CDR3: TGTGCTTGGCGGACACCGGATGGCTACACCTTC. Its protein is CAWRTPDGYTF.

The rearrangement joins TRBV11-2 to TRBJ2-5; 8 bases map to TRBD1. Germline loops: CDR1 SGHAT, CDR2 FQNNGV. CDR3 size: 15 residues. Trimming took 4 bases from V and 5 from J; bases not matched to a gene: 9. The CDR3 protein is CASSSQDRAMETQYF. CDR3 coding DNA: TGTGCCAGCAGCTCCCAGGACAGGGCAATGGAGACCCAGTACTTC.

This clone has a single count. The J gene is TRBJ2-1, the V gene TRBV11-3; 10 nucleotides match TRBD2. The CDR3 has 18 residues. Germline CDR1 is SGHNT and CDR2 is YENEEA. J lost 2 bases, V lost 2 bases, and 9 bases had no gene match. The CDR3 loop is CASSLTPLAGNAYNEQFF. CDR3 DNA sequence: TGTGCCAGCAGCTTAACCCCACTAGCGGGGAATGCCTACAATGAGCAGTTCTTC.

The chain links TRBV9 to TRBJ1-1; 9 bases match TRBD1. The CDR3 extends over 15 amino acids. With V trimmed by 0 bases and J by 4 bases, 4 bases remained unmatched. Germline V gene sequence: CDR1 SGDLS, CDR2 YYNGEE. The chain's CDR3 is CASSVGGTGFTEAFF. CDR3 DNA sequence: TGTGCCAGCAGCGTAGGAGGGACAGGGTTCACTGAAGCTTTCTTT.